This T cell receptor (beta chain) was retrieved from a study of shared clonotypes between healthy human individuals. Notes on the study in general: Estimated richness was generally greater in naive than memory subsets. The represented genetic and exposure-history diversity was limited by the small number of donors.

Positive CCR7 selection of CD45RO-negative cells yielded the naive CD8 cells, and terminally differentiated effector memory CD45RA+ cells were excluded. The length of the CDR3 is 14 residues. Trimming shortened V by 3 bases and J by 3 bases, and 11 bases separated the two germline ends. Per germline, CDR1 MNHEY and CDR2 SMNVEV (reference sequence). As to this clone: The antigen is unknown.

Measured with immunoSEQ multiplex PCR; TCRdb has only the in-frame clones, and not every one. The sample has over 2,000,000 clones; around 93% are singletons. This receptor was obtained from a man aged 18 to 35 in good health. Some clones in this sample may be carry-over from other donors' samples. Sequencing was done on a sample of naive CD8+ T cells from PBMCs. This chain links TRBV27 with TRBJ1-1; D might be TRBD1 (5 bases). The CDR3 reads CASSFTGPDTEAFF. CDR3 nucleotides: TGTGCCAGCAGTTTCACGGGACCCGACACTGAAGCTTTCTTT.